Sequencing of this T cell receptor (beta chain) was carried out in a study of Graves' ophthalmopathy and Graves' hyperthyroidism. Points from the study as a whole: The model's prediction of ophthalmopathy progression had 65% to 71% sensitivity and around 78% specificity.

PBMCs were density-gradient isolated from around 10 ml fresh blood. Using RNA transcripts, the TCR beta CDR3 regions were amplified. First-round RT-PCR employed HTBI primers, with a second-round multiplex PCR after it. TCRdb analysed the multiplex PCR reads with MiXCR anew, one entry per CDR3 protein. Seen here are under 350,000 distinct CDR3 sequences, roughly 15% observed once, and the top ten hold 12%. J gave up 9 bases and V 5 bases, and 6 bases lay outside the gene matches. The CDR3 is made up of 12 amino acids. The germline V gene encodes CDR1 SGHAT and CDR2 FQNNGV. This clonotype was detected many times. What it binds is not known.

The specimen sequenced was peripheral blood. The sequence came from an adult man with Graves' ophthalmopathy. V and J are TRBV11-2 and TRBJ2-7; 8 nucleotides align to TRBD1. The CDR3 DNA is TGTGCCAGCAGCAACGACAGGGGAGCGCAGTACTTC. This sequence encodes CASSNDRGAQYF.